These 4 T cell receptor beta chains originate from one sample sequenced in a study of tumor-infiltrating lymphocytes in primary liver carcinoma. For blood RNA, unsorted whole blood served as the source, and germline DNA was extracted too. The authors made TCR beta cDNA from approximately 500 ng total RNA with a constant-region primer. A slightly modified ARM-PCR protocol with three nested multiplex PCR rounds produced these TCR beta libraries. Amplification in the first two PCR rounds was performed using TRBV1-TRBV30 forward primers and a C-beta reverse primer for approximately 10 cycles each. TCRdb recomputed calls from the multiplex PCR reads with MiXCR, one row per CDR3 protein. The profile shows 300,000 to 350,000 distinct CDR3 sequences, roughly 61% of them singletons. Sequenced material: peripheral blood. The origin of the receptors is a man between 40 and 49 years old with primary liver carcinoma and hepatitis B virus infection.

Note on this clonotype: Just one base apart from a much larger clone, this may be a read error. The chain carries TRBV29-1 and TRBJ2-2; TRBD2 might be the D (5 bases). This CDR3 spans 14 amino acids. Germline CDR1 is SQVTM and CDR2 is ANQGSEA. V dropped 3 bases and J dropped 1 base, with 9 bases sitting between them. The CDR3, as DNA: TGCAGCGTTGACGGGGTGATGAACACCGGGGAGCTGTTTTTT. Amino acid sequence: CSVDGVMNTGELFF.

Many counts were recorded for this clonotype. This sequence joins TRBV6-6 and TRBJ2-1; D possibly matches TRBD1 or TRBD2 (5 bases each). V lost 5 bases, J lost 4 bases, and 12 bases lay in between. Germline V gene lookup returns CDR1 MNHNY and CDR2 SVGAGI (reference sequence). The length of the CDR3 is 14 residues. Here the CDR3 DNA reads TGTGCCAGCAGTCACGGGACCTCTTACAATGAGCAGTTCTTC. Its protein is CASSHGTSYNEQFF.

Concerning this clonotype itself: With a much larger clone just one base away, this may be a read error. V gene TRBV6-5 combines with J gene TRBJ1-5, with D unclear. Germline CDR1 is MNHEY and CDR2 is SVGAGI. V was cut by 0 bases and J by 8 bases, with 11 bases left in between. This CDR3 has 14 amino acids. Here the CDR3 reads CASSYSSCLEPQHF. The CDR3 DNA follows: TGTGCCAGCAGTTACTCGTCGTGCCTTGAGCCCCAGCATTTT.

This rearrangement joins TRBV5-4 to TRBJ2-5; no definite D call. V was cut by 0 bases and J by 3 bases, with 9 bases left in between. Germline-derived CDR1 and CDR2 are SGHNT and YYREEE (reference sequence). This CDR3 spans 14 amino acids. CDR3 sequence reads: CASSLVLRKETQYF. The CDR3 DNA follows: TGTGCCAGCAGCTTGGTATTGCGCAAAGAGACCCAGTACTTC.